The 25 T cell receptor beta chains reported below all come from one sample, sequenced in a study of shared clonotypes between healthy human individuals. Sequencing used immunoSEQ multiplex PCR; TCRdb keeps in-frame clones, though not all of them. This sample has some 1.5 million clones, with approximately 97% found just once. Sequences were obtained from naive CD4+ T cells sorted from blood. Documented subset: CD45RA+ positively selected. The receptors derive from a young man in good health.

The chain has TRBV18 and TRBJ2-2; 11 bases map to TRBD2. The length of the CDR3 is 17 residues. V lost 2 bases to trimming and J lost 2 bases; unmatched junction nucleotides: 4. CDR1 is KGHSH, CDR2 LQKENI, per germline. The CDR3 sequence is CASSPTSGGPNTGELFF. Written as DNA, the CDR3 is TGTGCCAGCTCACCAACTAGCGGGGGCCCAAACACCGGGGAGCTGTTTTTT.

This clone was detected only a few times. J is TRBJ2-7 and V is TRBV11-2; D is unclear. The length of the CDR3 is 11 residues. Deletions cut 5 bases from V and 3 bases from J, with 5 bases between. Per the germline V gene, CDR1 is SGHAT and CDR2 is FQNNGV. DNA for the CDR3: TGTGCCAGCAGCGGCTACTACGAGCAGTACTTC. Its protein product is CASSGYYEQYF.

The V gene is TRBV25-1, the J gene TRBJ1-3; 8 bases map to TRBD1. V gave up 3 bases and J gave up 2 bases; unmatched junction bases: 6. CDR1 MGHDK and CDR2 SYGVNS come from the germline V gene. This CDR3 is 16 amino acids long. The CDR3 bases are TGTGCCAGCAGTGAGTTGACAGGGGCAACTGGAAACACCATATATTTT. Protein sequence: CASSELTGATGNTIYF. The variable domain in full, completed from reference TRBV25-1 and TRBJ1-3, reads EADIYQTPRYLVIGTGKKITLECSQTMGHDKMYWYQQDPGMELHLIHYSYGVNSTEKGDLSSESTVSRIRTEHFPLTLESARPSHTSQYLCASSELTGATGNTIYFGEGSWLTVV.

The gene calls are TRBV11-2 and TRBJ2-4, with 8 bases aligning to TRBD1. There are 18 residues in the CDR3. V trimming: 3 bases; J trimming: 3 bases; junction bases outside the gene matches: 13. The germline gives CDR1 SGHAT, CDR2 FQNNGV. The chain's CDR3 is CASSFHRPAGGYKNIQYF. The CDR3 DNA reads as TGTGCCAGCAGCTTCCATCGCCCTGCAGGGGGCTACAAAAACATTCAGTACTTC.

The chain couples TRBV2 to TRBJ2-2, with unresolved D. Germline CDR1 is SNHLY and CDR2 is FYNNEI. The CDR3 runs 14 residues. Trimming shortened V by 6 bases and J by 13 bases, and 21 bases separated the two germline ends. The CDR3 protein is CASREPGLPWRLFF. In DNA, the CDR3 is TGTGCCAGCAGAGAACCGGGCCTCCCATGGAGGCTGTTTTTT.

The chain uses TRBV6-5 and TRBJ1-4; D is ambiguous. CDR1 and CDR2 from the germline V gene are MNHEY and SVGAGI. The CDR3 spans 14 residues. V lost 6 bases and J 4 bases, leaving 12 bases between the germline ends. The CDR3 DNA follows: TGTGCCAGCAGCCGCGACGGGGATAATGAAAAACTGTTTTTT. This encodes CASSRDGDNEKLFF.

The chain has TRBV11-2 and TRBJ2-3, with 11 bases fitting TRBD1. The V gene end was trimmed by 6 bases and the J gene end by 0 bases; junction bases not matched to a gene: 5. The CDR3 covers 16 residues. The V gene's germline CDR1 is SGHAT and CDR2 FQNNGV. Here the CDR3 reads CASRVGTGGSTDTQYF. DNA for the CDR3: TGTGCCAGCAGGGTCGGGACAGGGGGTAGCACAGATACGCAGTATTTT.

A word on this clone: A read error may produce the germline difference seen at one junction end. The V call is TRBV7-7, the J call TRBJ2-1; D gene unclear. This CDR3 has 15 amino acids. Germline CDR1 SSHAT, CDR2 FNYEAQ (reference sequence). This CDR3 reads CASSPVWSSYNEQFF. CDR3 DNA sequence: TGTGCTAGCAGCCCCGTTTGGAGCTCCTACAATGAGCAGTTCTTC.

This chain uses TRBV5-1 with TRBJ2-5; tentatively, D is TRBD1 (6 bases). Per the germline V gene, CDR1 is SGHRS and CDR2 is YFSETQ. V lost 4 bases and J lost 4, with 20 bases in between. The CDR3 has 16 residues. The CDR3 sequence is CASSRMLTGDTETQYF. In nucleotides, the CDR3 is TGCGCCAGCAGCCGGATGCTGACTGGGGACACAGAGACCCAGTACTTC.

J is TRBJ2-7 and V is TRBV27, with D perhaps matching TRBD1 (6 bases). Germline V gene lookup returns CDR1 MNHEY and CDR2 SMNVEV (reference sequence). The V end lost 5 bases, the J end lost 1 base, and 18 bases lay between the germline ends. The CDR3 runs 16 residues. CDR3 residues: CASSVLQGPESYEQYF. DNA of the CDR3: TGTGCCAGCAGTGTCCTCCAGGGGCCCGAGTCCTACGAGCAGTACTTC.

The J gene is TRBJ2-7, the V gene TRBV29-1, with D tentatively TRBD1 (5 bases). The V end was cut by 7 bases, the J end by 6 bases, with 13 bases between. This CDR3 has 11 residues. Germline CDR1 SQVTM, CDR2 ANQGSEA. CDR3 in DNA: TGCAGCGCCAAGACTGGGGCCGAGCAGTACTTC. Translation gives CSAKTGAEQYF.

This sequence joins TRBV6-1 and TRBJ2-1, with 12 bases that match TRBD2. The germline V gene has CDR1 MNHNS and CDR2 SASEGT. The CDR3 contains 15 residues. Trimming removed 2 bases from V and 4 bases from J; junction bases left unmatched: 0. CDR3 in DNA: TGTGCCAGCAGTGAACTAGCGGGAGGGTACAATGAGCAGTTCTTC. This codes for CASSELAGGYNEQFF.

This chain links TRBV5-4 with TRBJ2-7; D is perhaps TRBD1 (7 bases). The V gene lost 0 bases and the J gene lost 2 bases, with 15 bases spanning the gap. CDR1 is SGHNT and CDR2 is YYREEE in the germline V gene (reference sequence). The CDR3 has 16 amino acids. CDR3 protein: CASSLGSAGGTYEQYF. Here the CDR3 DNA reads TGTGCCAGCAGCTTGGGGTCGGCAGGGGGGACCTACGAGCAGTACTTC.

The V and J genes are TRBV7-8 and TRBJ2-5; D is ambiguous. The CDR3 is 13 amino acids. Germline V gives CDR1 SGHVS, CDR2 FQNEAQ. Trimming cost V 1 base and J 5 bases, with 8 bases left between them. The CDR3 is CASSLDGLETQYF. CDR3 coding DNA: TGTGCCAGCAGCTTAGATGGGTTGGAGACCCAGTACTTC.

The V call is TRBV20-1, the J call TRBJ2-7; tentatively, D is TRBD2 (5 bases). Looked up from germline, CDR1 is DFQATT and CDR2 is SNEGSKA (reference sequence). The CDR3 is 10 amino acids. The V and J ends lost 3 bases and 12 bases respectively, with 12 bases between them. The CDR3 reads CSASDYRPYF. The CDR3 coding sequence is TGCAGTGCTAGTGACTACCGCCCGTACTTC.

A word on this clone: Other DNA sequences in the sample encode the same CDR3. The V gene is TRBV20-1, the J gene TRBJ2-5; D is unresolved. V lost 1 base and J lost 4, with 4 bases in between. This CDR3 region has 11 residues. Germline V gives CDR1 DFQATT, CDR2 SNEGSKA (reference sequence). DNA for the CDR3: TGCAGTGCTAGAGGCGCAGAGACCCAGTACTTC. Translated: CSARGAETQYF.

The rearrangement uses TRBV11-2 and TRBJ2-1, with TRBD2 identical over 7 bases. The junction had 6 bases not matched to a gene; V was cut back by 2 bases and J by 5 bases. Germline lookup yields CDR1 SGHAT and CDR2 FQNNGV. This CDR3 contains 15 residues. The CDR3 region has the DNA TGTGCCAGCAGCTTAAGTCTAGCGGAAAACAATGAGCAGTTCTTC. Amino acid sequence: CASSLSLAENNEQFF.

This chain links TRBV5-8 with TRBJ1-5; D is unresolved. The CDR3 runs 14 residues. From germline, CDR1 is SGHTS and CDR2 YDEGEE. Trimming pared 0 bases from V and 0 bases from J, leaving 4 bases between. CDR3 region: CASSLVDSNQPQHF. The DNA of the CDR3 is TGTGCCAGCAGCTTGGTGGATAGCAATCAGCCCCAGCATTTT.

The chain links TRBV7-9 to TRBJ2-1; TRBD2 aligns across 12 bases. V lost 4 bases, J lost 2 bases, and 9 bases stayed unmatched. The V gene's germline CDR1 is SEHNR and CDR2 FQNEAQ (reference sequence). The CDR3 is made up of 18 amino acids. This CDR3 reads CASSSLAGGVSAYNEQFF. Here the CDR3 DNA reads TGTGCCAGCAGCTCACTAGCGGGAGGCGTTTCAGCCTACAATGAGCAGTTCTTC.

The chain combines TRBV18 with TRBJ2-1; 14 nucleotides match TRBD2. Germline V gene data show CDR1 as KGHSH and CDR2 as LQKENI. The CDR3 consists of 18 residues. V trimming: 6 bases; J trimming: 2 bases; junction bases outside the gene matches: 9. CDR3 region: CASSRRTSGRNTYNEQFF. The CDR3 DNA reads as TGTGCCAGCTCCCGGAGGACTAGCGGGAGGAATACCTACAATGAGCAGTTCTTC.

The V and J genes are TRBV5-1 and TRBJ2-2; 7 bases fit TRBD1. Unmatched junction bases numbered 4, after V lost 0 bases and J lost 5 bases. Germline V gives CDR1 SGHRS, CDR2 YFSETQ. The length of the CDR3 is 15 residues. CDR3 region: CASSLGQGETGELFF. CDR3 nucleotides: TGCGCCAGCAGCTTGGGGCAGGGGGAAACCGGGGAGCTGTTTTTT.

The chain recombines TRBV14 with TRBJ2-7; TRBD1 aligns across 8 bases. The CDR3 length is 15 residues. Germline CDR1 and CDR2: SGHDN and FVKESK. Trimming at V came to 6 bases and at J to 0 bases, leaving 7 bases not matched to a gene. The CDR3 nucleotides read TGTGCCAGCAGTCAAACAGGGGGACCCTCCTACGAGCAGTACTTC. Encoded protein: CASSQTGGPSYEQYF.

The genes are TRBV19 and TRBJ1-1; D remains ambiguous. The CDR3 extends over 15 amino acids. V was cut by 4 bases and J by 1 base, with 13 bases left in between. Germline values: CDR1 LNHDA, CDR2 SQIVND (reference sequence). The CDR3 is CASSTLHSSNTEAFF. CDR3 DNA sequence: TGTGCCAGTAGTACTCTGCACAGTTCGAACACTGAAGCTTTCTTT.

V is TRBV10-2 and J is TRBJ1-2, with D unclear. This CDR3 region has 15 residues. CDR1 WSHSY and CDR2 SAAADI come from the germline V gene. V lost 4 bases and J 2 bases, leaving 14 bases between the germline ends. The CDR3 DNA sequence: TGCGCCAGCAGTGGGTTGAGGTTGAGAAACTATGGCTACACCTTC. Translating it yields CASSGLRLRNYGYTF.

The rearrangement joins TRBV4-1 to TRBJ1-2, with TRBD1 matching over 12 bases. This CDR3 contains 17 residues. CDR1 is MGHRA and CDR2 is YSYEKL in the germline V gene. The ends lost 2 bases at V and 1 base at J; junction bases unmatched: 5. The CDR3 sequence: CASSQKGQGANNYGYTF. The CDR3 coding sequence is TGCGCCAGCAGCCAAAAGGGACAGGGGGCTAATAACTATGGCTACACCTTC.